These 22 T cell receptor beta chains came from one sample sequenced in a study of CD8 T cells in ankylosing spondylitis (dated by TCRdb to about 2017). The library was prepared using 5' RACE. Instrument used: Illumina HiSeq 2500. In-frame beta chains were kept once TCRdb had trimmed the public reads at Q25 with fastp and called clones with MiXCR. Each entry merges the rows of one CDR3 protein and shows their most common DNA and genes. The sample table holds roughly 260,000 distinct CDR3 sequences, of which around 19% were seen once. Around 8% of the sample is held by the ten biggest clonotypes. Material for sequencing was blood, either unsorted or a sorted T cell fraction (not recorded which). These receptors all stem from a male donor with ankylosing spondylitis or in good health (not recorded which).

This clonotype has more than one count but fewer than ten. The chain carries TRBV20-1 and TRBJ2-4; 7 positions match TRBD2. The germline V gene has CDR1 DFQATT and CDR2 SNEGSKA (reference sequence). V was clipped by 3 bases and J by 0 bases; unmatched bases: 5. CDR3 length: 15 amino acids. Here the CDR3 reads CSARGGTIAKNIQYF. In DNA form, the CDR3 reads TGCAGTGCTAGGGGCGGGACTATAGCCAAAAACATTCAGTACTTC.

The chain combines TRBV5-1 with TRBJ2-3; TRBD1 matches at 8 bases. The CDR3 runs 12 residues. After removal of 5 bases from V and 6 bases from J, the junction contained 2 bases not matched to a gene. Germline loops: CDR1 SGHRS, CDR2 YFSETQ. The CDR3 region is CASSRQGDTQYF. CDR3 bases: TGCGCCAGCAGTCGACAGGGGGATACGCAGTATTTT. The full variable domain, in which reference TRBV5-1 and TRBJ2-3 provide the parts outside the CDR3, is KAGVTQTPRYLIKTRGQQVTLSCSPISGHRSVSWYQQTPGQGLQFLFEYFSETQRNKGNFPGRFSGRQFSNSRSEMNVSTLELGDSALYLCASSRQGDTQYFGPGTRLTVL.

The rearrangement links TRBV12-3 or TRBV12-4 to TRBJ2-7, with TRBD1 identical over 7 bases. The V segment lost 5 bases and the J segment 5 bases; nucleotides outside the gene matches: 9. This CDR3 contains 14 residues. CDR3 region: CASSRYPDRDEQYV. CDR3 bases: TGTGCCAGCAGTAGGTACCCAGACAGGGACGAGCAGTACGTC.

This rearrangement joins TRBV15 to TRBJ1-5; D not certain. Per germline, CDR1 LNHNV and CDR2 YYDKDF (reference sequence). The CDR3 loop spans 14 amino acids. Trimming left V 0 bases short and J 4 bases short, with 7 bases between. The CDR3 coding sequence is TGTGCCACCAGCAGAGATTTGGCAAATCAGCCCCAGCATTTT. Translated: CATSRDLANQPQHF.

A few counts support this clonotype. This chain joins TRBV3-1 and TRBJ1-1; 10 bases are shared with TRBD1. CDR1 and CDR2 (germline): LGHDT, YNNKEL (reference sequence). There are 15 residues in the CDR3. The ends lost 4 bases at V and 6 bases at J; junction bases unmatched: 8. The CDR3 reads CASSPSGTGVAEAFF. CDR3 sequence (DNA): TGTGCCAGCAGCCCCTCCGGGACAGGGGTGGCTGAAGCTTTCTTT.

V is TRBV5-1 and J is TRBJ1-2; D ambiguous. This CDR3 contains 14 residues. Trimming cost V 4 bases and J 2 bases, with 12 bases left between them. CDR1 is SGHRS, CDR2 YFSETQ, per germline. The CDR3 sequence: CASSPGFLNYGYTF. The CDR3 DNA reads as TGCGCCAGCAGCCCGGGATTTCTGAACTATGGCTACACCTTC.

In this sample, this clonotype turned up many times. This chain connects TRBV5-6 to TRBJ2-3; the D gene could be TRBD1 or TRBD2 (5 bases each). The CDR3 is 13 amino acids. V dropped 0 bases and J dropped 4 bases, with 6 bases sitting between them. CDR1 and CDR2 from the germline V gene are SGHDT and YYEEEE. The CDR3 sequence: CASSLAGPDTQYF. The CDR3 nucleotides read TGTGCCAGCAGCTTGGCGGGGCCAGATACGCAGTATTTT.

The V gene is TRBV7-2, the J gene TRBJ1-4; D is possibly TRBD1 (6 bases). The CDR3 has 14 residues. Germline CDR1 and CDR2: SGHTA and FQGNSA. V was shortened by 5 bases and J by 3 bases, with 10 bases between the two germline ends. The CDR3 coding sequence is TGTGCCAGCAGCGCCGACAGGTCTAATGAAAAACTGTTTTTT. It yields the protein CASSADRSNEKLFF.

This clonotype was seen more than once but under ten times. The chain joins TRBV5-1 to TRBJ2-7; 7 bases are a match to TRBD2. CDR3 length equals 14 residues. J lost 5 bases, V lost 0 bases, and 5 bases had no gene match. The germline V gene has CDR1 SGHRS and CDR2 YFSETQ. The CDR3 DNA follows: TGCGCCAGCAGCTTGGGGGAGGGTGACCACGAGCAGTACGTC. It translates to CASSLGEGDHEQYV.

This clonotype was picked up many times. The CDR3 sequence: CASSLGDTQETQYF. CDR3 in DNA: TGCGCCAGCAGCTTGGGGGACACACAAGAGACCCAGTACTTC. This chain links TRBV5-1 with TRBJ2-5, with TRBD1 as a possible D gene (6 bases). Germline loops: CDR1 SGHRS, CDR2 YFSETQ. The CDR3 consists of 14 residues. V was clipped by 0 bases and J by 2 bases, with 8 bases between them.

The J gene is TRBJ2-5, the V gene TRBV12-3 or TRBV12-4; 9 bases map to TRBD2. Germline trimming cut 4 bases from V and 6 bases from J; bases unmatched to any gene: 9. The CDR3 extends over 15 amino acids. The CDR3 DNA follows: TGTGCCAGCAGTTCCAGCGGGGGGAATCAAAAGACCCAGTACTTC. Translation: CASSSSGGNQKTQYF.

The CDR3 sequence is CAWSMGSNSNQPQHF. CDR3 coding DNA: TGTGCCTGGAGTATGGGGTCCAATAGCAATCAGCCCCAGCATTTT. This sequence joins TRBV30 and TRBJ1-5, with no clear D. V was cut by 2 bases and J by 0 bases, with 11 bases left in between. Looked up from germline, CDR1 is GTSNPN and CDR2 is SVGIG (reference sequence). The CDR3 sequence is 15 residues long.

V usage is TRBV11-2 and J usage is TRBJ1-6, with 9 positions matching TRBD1. V gave up 3 bases and J gave up 6 bases; unmatched junction bases: 6. Germline V CDR1 and CDR2: SGHAT, FQNNGV. The CDR3 consists of 16 residues. CDR3 residues: CASSLGTGSSNSPLHF. The DNA of the CDR3 is TGTGCCAGCAGCTTGGGGACAGGGTCATCTAATTCACCCCTCCACTTT.

The chain has TRBV23-1 and TRBJ2-6; D possibly corresponds to TRBD1 (5 bases). TRBV23-1 qualifies as an ORF whose function is uncertain. Trimming removed 6 bases at V and 1 base at J, with 25 bases between. The CDR3 is 20 residues long. DNA for the CDR3: TGCGCCAGCAGCAGTTCTCCTTCCAGGGTGGCCATGTCTGGGGCCAACGTCCTGACTTTC. This gives the protein CASSSSPSRVAMSGANVLTF.

At least ten counts were recorded for this clonotype. The CDR3: CASSLSSMGGLETQYF. The CDR3 DNA is TGTGCCAGCAGTTTGTCATCTATGGGAGGGTTGGAGACCCAGTACTTC. This chain links TRBV27 with TRBJ2-5, with 7 bases that match TRBD2. The CDR3 length is 16 residues. V lost 3 bases and J lost 5; bases outside the gene matches: 12. The V gene's germline CDR1 is MNHEY and CDR2 SMNVEV (reference sequence).

This clonotype was found many times. V is TRBV18 and J is TRBJ2-3, with D possibly being TRBD2 (6 bases). Trimming cost V 2 bases and J 1 base, with 7 bases left between them. This CDR3 is built from 14 residues. Germline CDR1 is KGHSH and CDR2 is LQKENI. The CDR3 sequence: CASSPGGGTDTQYF. Written as DNA, the CDR3 is TGTGCCAGCTCACCAGGCGGGGGCACAGATACGCAGTATTTT.

This chain joins TRBV28 and TRBJ2-1; D uncertain. V lost 5 bases to trimming and J lost 6 bases, with 8 bases between them. Germline CDR1 reads MDHEN; CDR2 reads SYDVKM. This CDR3 region has 12 residues. Here the CDR3 reads CASSSDRNEQFF. For the CDR3, the DNA is TGTGCCAGCAGTAGTGATCGCAATGAGCAGTTCTTC.

This clonotype appeared a few times. J is TRBJ2-1 and V is TRBV5-1; no reliable D call. Germline assignment: CDR1 SGHRS and CDR2 YFSETQ. CDR3 length equals 16 residues. The V end lost 2 bases, the J end lost 0 bases, and 12 bases lay between the germline ends. The CDR3 loop is CASSLLPISSYNEQFF. The DNA for the CDR3 is TGCGCCAGCAGCTTACTTCCAATAAGCTCCTACAATGAGCAGTTCTTC.

This clonotype was seen more than once but under ten times. J is TRBJ2-1 and V is TRBV11-2; D may be TRBD1 (6 bases). The CDR3 has 14 residues. Between the trimmed V and J ends, which lost 0 bases and 11 bases, there was a span of 14 bases. Germline values: CDR1 SGHAT, CDR2 FQNNGV. The CDR3 sequence: CASSLEVHGTQQFF. The CDR3 nucleotides read TGTGCCAGCAGCTTAGAAGTACACGGGACACAGCAGTTCTTC.

This clonotype was recorded a few times. The chain links TRBV5-1 to TRBJ2-1, with D uncertain. Trimming removed 6 bases from V and 5 bases from J, with 6 bases in between. The CDR3 is 11 amino acids. Looked up from germline, CDR1 is SGHRS and CDR2 is YFSETQ. CDR3 coding DNA: TGCGCCAGCACCGCGAACAATGAGCAGTTCTTC. As protein: CASTANNEQFF.

J is TRBJ1-4 and V is TRBV2; D is ambiguous. Trimming pared 7 bases from V and 7 bases from J, leaving 13 bases between. Germline-derived CDR1 and CDR2 are SNHLY and FYNNEI. This CDR3 is 13 amino acids long. The CDR3 nucleotides read TGTGCCAGCATCGGACTCCGAGCTGAAAAACTGTTTTTT. Translating it yields CASIGLRAEKLFF.

This clonotype was counted only a few times. In DNA form, the CDR3 reads TGTGCCAGCTCACCACCGACTAGCGGGGGGACCCCCGGAGATACGCAGTATTTT. Amino acid sequence: CASSPPTSGGTPGDTQYF. This rearrangement joins TRBV18 to TRBJ2-3; TRBD2 matches at 13 bases. CDR3 length: 18 residues. Germline loops: CDR1 KGHSH, CDR2 LQKENI. The V and J ends lost 0 bases and 5 bases, in that order; junction bases with no gene match: 8.